This TCR delta chain was obtained from a study of gamma-delta T cells after stem cell transplantation. TCRdb applied CATT to the RT-PCR reads for clone calling. The table shows 2,000 to 2,500 delta-chain clones, with about 44% occurring only once. The CDR3 is 15 amino acids. The ends lost 0 bases at V and 7 bases at J; junction bases unmatched: 10. CDR1 GEAIGNYY and CDR2 EKD come from the germline V gene. A few counts support this clone. The gene calls are TRDV2 and TRDJ1, with 7 bases that match TRDD3. The sequencing input was gamma-delta T cells. This clonotype originated in a human donor. It is not recorded whose cells these are; they may come from a transplant donor. The CDR3 region is CACDTVGDKGGKLIF. The CDR3 DNA is TGTGCCTGTGACACCGTCGGGGATAAGGGCGGTAAACTCATCTTT.